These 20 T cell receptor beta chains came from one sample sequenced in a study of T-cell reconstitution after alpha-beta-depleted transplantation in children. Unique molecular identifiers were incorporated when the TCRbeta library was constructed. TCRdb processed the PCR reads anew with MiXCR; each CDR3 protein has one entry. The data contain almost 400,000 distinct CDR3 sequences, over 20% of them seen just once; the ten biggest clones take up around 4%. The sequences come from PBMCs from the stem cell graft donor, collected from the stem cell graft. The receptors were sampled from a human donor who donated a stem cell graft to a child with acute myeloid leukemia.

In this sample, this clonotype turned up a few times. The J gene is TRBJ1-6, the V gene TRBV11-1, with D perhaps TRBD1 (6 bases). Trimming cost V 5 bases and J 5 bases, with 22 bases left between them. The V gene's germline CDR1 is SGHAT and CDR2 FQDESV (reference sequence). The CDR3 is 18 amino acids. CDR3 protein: CASSHPRGGAPDNSPLHF. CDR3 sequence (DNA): TGTGCCAGCAGCCACCCTCGTGGGGGGGCCCCCGATAATTCACCCCTCCACTTT.

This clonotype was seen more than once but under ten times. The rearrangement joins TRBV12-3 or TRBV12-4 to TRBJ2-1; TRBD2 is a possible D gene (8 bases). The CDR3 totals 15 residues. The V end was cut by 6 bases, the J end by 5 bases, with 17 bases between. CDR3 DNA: TGTGCCAGCAGGAAGCAGGGGGGACTAGACAATGAGCAGTTCTTC. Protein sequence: CASRKQGGLDNEQFF.

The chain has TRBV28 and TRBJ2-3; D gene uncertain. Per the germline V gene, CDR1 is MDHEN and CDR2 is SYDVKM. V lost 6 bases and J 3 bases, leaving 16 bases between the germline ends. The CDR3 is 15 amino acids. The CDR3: CASSRVRSRTDTQYF. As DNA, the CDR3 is TGTGCCAGCAGCCGGGTTCGGTCCCGGACAGATACGCAGTATTTT.

This CDR3 reads CASSVGTNEAFF. Written as DNA, the CDR3 is TGTGCCAGCAGTGTTGGCACCAATGAAGCTTTCTTT. This rearrangement joins TRBV6-1 to TRBJ1-1; D ambiguous. From germline, CDR1 is MNHNS and CDR2 SASEGT. This CDR3 spans 12 amino acids. With 4 bases removed from V and 7 bases from J, the gap between germline ends came to 10 bases.

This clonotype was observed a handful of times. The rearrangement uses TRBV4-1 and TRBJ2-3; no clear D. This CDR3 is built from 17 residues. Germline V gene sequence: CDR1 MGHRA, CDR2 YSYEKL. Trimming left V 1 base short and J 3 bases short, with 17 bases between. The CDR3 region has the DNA TGCGCCAGCAGCCAAGTGTCGAATGGCAGGTTGACAGATACGCAGTATTTT. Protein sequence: CASSQVSNGRLTDTQYF.

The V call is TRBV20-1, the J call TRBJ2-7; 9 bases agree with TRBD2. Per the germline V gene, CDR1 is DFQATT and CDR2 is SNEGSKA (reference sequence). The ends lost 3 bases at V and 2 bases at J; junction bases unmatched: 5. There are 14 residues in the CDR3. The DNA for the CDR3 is TGCAGTGCTAGCTCTAGCGGGGACGCCTACGAGCAGTACTTC. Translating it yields CSASSSGDAYEQYF.

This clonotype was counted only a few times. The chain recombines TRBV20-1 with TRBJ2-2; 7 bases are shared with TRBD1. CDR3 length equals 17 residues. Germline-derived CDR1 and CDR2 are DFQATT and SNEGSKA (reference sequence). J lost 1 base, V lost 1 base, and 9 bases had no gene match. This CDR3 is CSARVLTGRKNTGELFF. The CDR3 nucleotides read TGCAGTGCTAGAGTCTTGACAGGGCGAAAGAACACCGGGGAGCTGTTTTTT.

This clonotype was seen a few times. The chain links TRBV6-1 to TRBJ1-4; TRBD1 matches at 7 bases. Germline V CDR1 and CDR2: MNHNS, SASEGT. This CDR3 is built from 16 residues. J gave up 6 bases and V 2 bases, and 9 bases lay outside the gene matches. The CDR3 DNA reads TGTGCCAGCAGTGAATGGGCGACAGGGCGGGATGAAAAACTGTTTTTT. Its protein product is CASSEWATGRDEKLFF.

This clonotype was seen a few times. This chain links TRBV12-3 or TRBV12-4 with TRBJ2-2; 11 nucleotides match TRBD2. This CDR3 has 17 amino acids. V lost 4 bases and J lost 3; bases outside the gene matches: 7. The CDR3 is CASSSRLAGMDTGELFF. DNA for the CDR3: TGTGCCAGCAGTTCTCGACTAGCGGGAATGGACACCGGGGAGCTGTTTTTT.

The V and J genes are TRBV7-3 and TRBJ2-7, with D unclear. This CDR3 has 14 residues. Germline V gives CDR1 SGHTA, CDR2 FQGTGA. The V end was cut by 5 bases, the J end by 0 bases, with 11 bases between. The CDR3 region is CASSHPLTSYEQYF. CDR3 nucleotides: TGTGCCAGCAGCCACCCATTGACCTCCTACGAGCAGTACTTC.

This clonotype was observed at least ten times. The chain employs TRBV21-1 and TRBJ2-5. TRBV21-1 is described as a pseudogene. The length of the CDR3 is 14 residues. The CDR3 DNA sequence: TGTGCCAGCCGCCAGACTGGCCTCCAGGAGACCCAGTACTTC. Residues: CASRQTGLQETQYF.

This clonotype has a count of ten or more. As DNA, the CDR3 is TGTGCCAGCAGCCCGGGACTAGCGGGAGGGTTAAATGTTTACAATGAGCAGTTCTTC. This sequence encodes CASSPGLAGGLNVYNEQFF. V is TRBV4-2 and J is TRBJ2-1; TRBD2 matches 16 bases. V lost 4 bases, J lost 4 bases, and 10 bases stayed unmatched. Germline CDR1 is LGHNA and CDR2 is YNFKEQ. This CDR3 is 19 amino acids long.

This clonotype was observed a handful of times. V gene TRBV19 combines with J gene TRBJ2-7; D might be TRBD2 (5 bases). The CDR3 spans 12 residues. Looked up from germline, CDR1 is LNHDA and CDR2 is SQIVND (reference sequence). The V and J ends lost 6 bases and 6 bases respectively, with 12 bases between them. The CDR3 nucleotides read TGTGCCAGTAGAGGAGGATCACTCGAGCAGTACTTC. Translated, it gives CASRGGSLEQYF.

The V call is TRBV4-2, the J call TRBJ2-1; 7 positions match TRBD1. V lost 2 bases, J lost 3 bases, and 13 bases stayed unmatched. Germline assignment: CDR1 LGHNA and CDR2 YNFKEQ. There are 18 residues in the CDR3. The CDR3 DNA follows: TGTGCCAGCAGCCAACCCCGCCCTGGACAGGTGAACTACAATGAGCAGTTCTTC. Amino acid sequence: CASSQPRPGQVNYNEQFF.

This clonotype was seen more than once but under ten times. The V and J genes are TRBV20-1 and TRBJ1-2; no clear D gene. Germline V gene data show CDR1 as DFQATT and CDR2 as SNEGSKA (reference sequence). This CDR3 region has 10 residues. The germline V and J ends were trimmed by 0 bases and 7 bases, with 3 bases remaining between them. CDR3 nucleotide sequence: TGCAGTGCTAGAGACTCTGGCTACACCTTC. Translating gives CSARDSGYTF.

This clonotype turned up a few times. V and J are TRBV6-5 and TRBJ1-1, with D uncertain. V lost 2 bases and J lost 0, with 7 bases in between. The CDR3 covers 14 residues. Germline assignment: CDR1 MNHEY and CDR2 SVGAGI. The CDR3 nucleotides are TGTGCCAGCAGTTACCTCAGGCTGAACACTGAAGCTTTCTTT. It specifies CASSYLRLNTEAFF.

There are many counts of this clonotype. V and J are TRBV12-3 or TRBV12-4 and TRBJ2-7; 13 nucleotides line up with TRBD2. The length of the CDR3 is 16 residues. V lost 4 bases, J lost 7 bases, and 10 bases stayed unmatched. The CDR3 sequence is CASSSTGLAGAREQYF. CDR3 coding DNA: TGTGCCAGCAGTTCCACCGGACTAGCGGGAGCGAGGGAGCAGTACTTC.

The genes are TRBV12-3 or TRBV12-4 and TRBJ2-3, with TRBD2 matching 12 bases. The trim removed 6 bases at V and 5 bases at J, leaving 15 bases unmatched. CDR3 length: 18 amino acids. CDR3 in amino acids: CASSPLAGGPGGEDTQYF. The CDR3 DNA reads TGTGCCAGCAGCCCTCTAGCGGGAGGGCCTGGCGGCGAAGATACGCAGTATTTT.

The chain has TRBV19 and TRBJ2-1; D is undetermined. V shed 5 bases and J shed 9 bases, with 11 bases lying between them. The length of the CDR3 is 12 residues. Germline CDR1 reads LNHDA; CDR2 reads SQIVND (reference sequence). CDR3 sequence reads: CASSPAMGEQFF. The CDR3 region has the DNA TGTGCCAGTAGTCCCGCCATGGGTGAGCAGTTCTTC.

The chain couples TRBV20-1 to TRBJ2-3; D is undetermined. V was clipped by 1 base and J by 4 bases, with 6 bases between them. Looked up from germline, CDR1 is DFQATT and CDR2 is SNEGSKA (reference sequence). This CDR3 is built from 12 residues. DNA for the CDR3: TGCAGTGCTAGAGGTGTGGCAGATACGCAGTATTTT. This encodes CSARGVADTQYF.